This T cell receptor (beta chain) comes out of a study of technical replicates of blood from a handful of donors. Here immunoSEQ multiplex PCR was the method, and the copy in TCRdb shows in-frame clones only, minus some. The sample contains approximately 76,000 clones, approximately 86% of which appear only once. The material sequenced was PBMCs. The source of this sequence is a human donor in good health. Some clones in this sample may be carry-over from other donors' samples.

The CDR3 DNA is TGTGCCAGCAGTGAAGCGCAGGACAGGGCGTCCGAGCAGTACTTC. Its translation is CASSEAQDRASEQYF. The chain couples TRBV2 to TRBJ2-7; 8 nucleotides match TRBD1. The CDR3 loop spans 15 amino acids. Germline CDR1 and CDR2: SNHLY and FYNNEI. With V trimmed by 0 bases and J by 6 bases, 7 bases remained unmatched.